This T cell receptor beta chain was identified during a study of OX40 agonist ivuxolimab in advanced cancers. In the study overall: Ivuxolimab was a fully human IgG2 agonistic monoclonal antibody targeting the costimulatory receptor OX40 (CD134). Intravenous ivuxolimab was administered to patients every 2 weeks at six dose levels: 0.01, 0.1, 0.3, 1.5, 3 and 10 mg/kg. Of the 50 to 55 dose-escalation patients, hepatocellular carcinoma was present in around 19, melanoma in approximately 15, renal cell carcinoma in 9 and head and neck cancer in 9. In the dose-escalation cohort, around four fifths of patients were male, and the mean age was 60 years with a range of about 20 to 90. Prior anti-PD-1, anti-PD-L1 or anti-CTLA-4 therapy was permitted, and checkpoint inhibitors had been received by less than 45% of dose-escalation patients. Partial responses occurred in three dose-escalation patients, of whom one had hepatocellular carcinoma and two had cutaneous melanoma. Peripheral TCRbeta sequencing aimed to test whether ivuxolimab altered TCR sequence diversity and caused clonal T-cell expansion. The paper reports the monotherapy dose-escalation portion (N ≈ 50 patients) of the phase I ivuxolimab trial. Points the paper makes about the study in general: After ivuxolimab, more expanded clones were found on average in CD8+ T cells than in CD4+ T cells. Low levels of normalized T-cell clonal expansion were also seen in some patients who did not respond. The antigen specificity of the clonally expanded peripheral T cells was not determined. In the 0.1-3.0 mg/kg groups, partial responders were among the patients with the lowest normalized peripheral clonal expansion, particularly in CD8+ T cells. Clonal expansion of both CD4+ and CD8+ blood T cells was observed from baseline to week 6 at doses 0.1 to 3.0 mg/kg.

Its CDR3 holds 16 amino acids, cysteine through phenylalanine. Kept here is only the CDR3 DNA, which spans 48 bases and is read in frame from base 1. CDR1 and CDR2 (MRHNA, SNTAGT) derive from the germline V gene. To sequence the TCRbeta CDR3 region, genomic DNA was isolated from the sorted cells. The immunoSEQ Assay was used for sequencing of TCRbeta CDR3 regions. TCRdb re-hosts the immuneACCESS table, in-frame sequences only. Its copies lack some clones; in the studies checked, an unresolved V gene accounts for under half of them, and the cause for the rest is not known. The table for this sample lists roughly 23,000 clones; 80% to 90% of them were counted only once. 24% of the sample is in the top ten clones. Remarks on this clone: No antigen is known for it. Relative to the germline gene, one junction end is altered; a read error may explain this.

Patients with a history of autoimmune disease or receiving systemic immunosuppression were excluded from the trial. Peripheral blood for TCR sequencing was collected from all dose cohorts at baseline, on cycle 4 day 1, and on cycle 7 day 1. Samples were obtained from an open-label, multicenter, first-in-human phase I dose-escalation trial of ivuxolimab. Adults with locally advanced or metastatic head and neck squamous cell, hepatocellular, melanoma or renal cell carcinoma were enrolled in the trial. Before TCR sequencing, CD4+ T cells and CD8+ T cells from peripheral blood were sorted into separate populations.

The sequence was obtained from an adult with an advanced solid tumor such as melanoma, head and neck, liver or kidney cancer. The chain uses TRBV6-4 and TRBJ1-1; no D gene is confidently identified. Sequenced here: CD4+ or CD8+ T cells sorted from blood, sampled in a trial of the OX40 agonist ivuxolimab. Here is the DNA: TGTGCCAGCAGTTACTCGGTCAGGACTATGAACACTGAAGCTTTCTTT. Protein translation: CASSYSVRTMNTEAFF.